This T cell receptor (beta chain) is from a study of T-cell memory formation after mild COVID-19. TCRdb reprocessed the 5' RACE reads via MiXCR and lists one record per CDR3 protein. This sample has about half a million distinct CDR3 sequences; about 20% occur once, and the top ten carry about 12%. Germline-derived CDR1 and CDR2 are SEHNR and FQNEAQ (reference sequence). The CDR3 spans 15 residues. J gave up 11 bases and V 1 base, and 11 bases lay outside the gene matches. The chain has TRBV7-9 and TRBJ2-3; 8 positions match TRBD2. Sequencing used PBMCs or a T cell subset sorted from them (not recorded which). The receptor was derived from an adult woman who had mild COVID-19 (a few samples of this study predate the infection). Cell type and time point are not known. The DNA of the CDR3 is TGTGCCAGCAGCTTAGAAACGGGACTAGTTGTCCTGCAGTATTTT. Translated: CASSLETGLVVLQYF.